This T cell receptor (beta chain) was sequenced in a study of response to subunit inactivated influenza vaccine. General study findings and limits: Few additional T cells are recruited per seasonal influenza vaccination, authors suggested.

Via MiXCR, TCRdb re-called the RT-PCR reads, giving one row per CDR3 protein. The sample has about 540,000 distinct CDR3 sequences, around 15% seen once; the top ten hold roughly 11%. This clonotype has a handful of counts. The antigen remains undetermined. V was clipped by 7 bases and J by 1 base; unmatched bases: 5. Germline lookup yields CDR1 SNHLY and CDR2 FYNNEI. The CDR3 consists of 15 residues. The chain has TRBV2 and TRBJ2-3; 10 positions agree with TRBD2. The TCR comes from a man in his fifties who received an inactivated influenza vaccine. The specimen comprised PBMCs from blood, sampled approximately 13 days after vaccination. This chain's CDR3 is CASKTGTSGTDTQYF. Written as DNA, the CDR3 is TGTGCCAGCAAGACCGGGACTAGCGGCACAGATACGCAGTATTTT.